This T cell receptor beta chain appears in the sequencing data of a study of T cell responses to AZD1222 COVID-19 vaccine. Study findings and constraints: Repertoire samples came only from after the peak T cell response.

The protocol was immunoSEQ multiplex PCR, while the TCRdb copy is restricted to in-frame clones and leaves out a portion. Of approximately 84,000 clones listed, 75% to 90% are singletons. Germline V CDR1 and CDR2: ENHRY, SYGVKD. V lost 2 bases, J lost 4 bases, and 3 bases lay in between. This CDR3 contains 11 residues. Worth noting for this clone: Its specificity is unknown.

Sequenced here: peripheral blood, sampled 28 days after the second AZD1222 dose. This chain connects TRBV10-3 to TRBJ2-7; D gene ambiguous. The origin of this receptor is an adult who received the AZD1222 COVID-19 vaccine. The CDR3: CAISEVYEQYF. In nucleotides, the CDR3 is TGTGCCATCAGTGAGGTTTACGAGCAGTACTTC.